What follows are 26 T cell receptor beta chains derived from one specimen sequenced in a study of blood T cell repertoires in COVID-19. Profiled with immunoSEQ multiplex PCR; TCRdb holds only in-frame clones, not every one. The sample has 150,000 to 200,000 clones, just over 85% seen once. Sequences were obtained from PBMCs or T cells enriched from blood (not recorded which). The receptors derive from a woman younger than 35 who had recovered from COVID-19.

The rearrangement joins TRBV5-6 to TRBJ2-7; D is unclear. Germline lookup yields CDR1 SGHDT and CDR2 YYEEEE. This CDR3 spans 13 amino acids. V dropped 2 bases and J dropped 0 bases, with 6 bases sitting between them. The CDR3 spells CASSFFLSYEQYF. The DNA of the CDR3 is TGTGCCAGCAGCTTCTTCCTCTCCTACGAGCAGTACTTC.

Written as DNA, the CDR3 is TGTGCCAGCAGCGTAGACTCCATAGCGACGAGAGAGCAGTACTTC. Encoded protein: CASSVDSIATREQYF. This rearrangement joins TRBV9 to TRBJ2-7; weak D call: TRBD2 (5 bases). The V end lost 0 bases, the J end lost 7 bases, and 17 bases lay between the germline ends. The CDR3 runs to 15 residues. The germline gives CDR1 SGDLS, CDR2 YYNGEE.

Details on this clone: This specimen includes other DNA sequences encoding the same CDR3. The genes are TRBV5-1 and TRBJ2-1; 14 nucleotides align to TRBD2. The trim removed 2 bases at V and 7 bases at J, leaving 5 bases unmatched. The CDR3 is 16 residues long. Per germline, CDR1 SGHRS and CDR2 YFSETQ. Written as DNA, the CDR3 is TGCGCCAGCAGCTTAGGACTAGCGGGAGGTTATAATGAGCAGTTCTTC. Its translation is CASSLGLAGGYNEQFF.

The V and J genes are TRBV28 and TRBJ2-3, with D possibly being TRBD1 (6 bases). Germline CDR1 and CDR2: MDHEN and SYDVKM. V lost 5 bases, J lost 8 bases, and 11 bases lay in between. There are 12 residues in the CDR3. As DNA, the CDR3 is TGTGCCAGCAGTCCCGGACAGTTTACGCAGTATTTT. Encoded protein: CASSPGQFTQYF.

CDR3 residues: CASSENRGTGREKLFF. The CDR3, as DNA: TGTGCCAGCAGTGAAAACAGGGGCACTGGGAGGGAAAAACTGTTTTTT. The chain uses TRBV25-1 and TRBJ1-4; 7 bases match TRBD1. From germline, CDR1 is MGHDK and CDR2 SYGVNS. After removal of 2 bases from V and 8 bases from J, the junction contained 11 bases not matched to a gene. This CDR3 has 16 amino acids.

The V gene is TRBV4-1, the J gene TRBJ1-4; a possible D gene is TRBD1 (6 bases). Trimming cost V 0 bases and J 8 bases, with 10 bases left between them. CDR1 and CDR2 from the germline V gene are MGHRA and YSYEKL. The CDR3 length is 14 residues. CDR3 amino acids: CASSQETRGEKLFF. DNA for the CDR3: TGCGCCAGCAGCCAAGAGACCAGGGGAGAAAAACTGTTTTTT.

The gene calls are TRBV12-5 and TRBJ1-5, with 8 nucleotides matching TRBD1. This CDR3 comprises 18 residues. The V gene end was trimmed by 0 bases and the J gene end by 5 bases; junction bases not matched to a gene: 12. CDR1 and CDR2 from the germline V gene are LGHNT and FRNRAP. The chain's CDR3 is CASGLVYRGSPMHQPQHF. CDR3 bases: TGTGCTAGTGGTTTGGTCTACAGGGGGTCTCCCATGCATCAGCCCCAGCATTTT.

The V and J genes are TRBV3-1 (or the pseudogene TRBV3-2) and TRBJ2-5, with 8 bases identical to TRBD2. J lost 3 bases, V lost 2 bases, and 5 bases had no gene match. Per germline, CDR1 LGHDT and CDR2 YNNKEL (reference sequence). This CDR3 has 15 amino acids. The CDR3 DNA is TGTGCCAGCAGCCAACGGCGGGGGGTCGAAGAGACCCAGTACTTC. Its translation is CASSQRRGVEETQYF.

The chain uses TRBV6-2 or TRBV6-3 and TRBJ1-5, with D tentatively TRBD1 (5 bases). Trimming stripped 5 bases from V and 3 bases from J, with 11 bases between. The CDR3 is 14 amino acids. CDR1 is MNHEY, CDR2 SVGEGT, per germline. The CDR3 coding sequence is TGTGCCAGCAGTACCGACAGACTCAATCAGCCCCAGCATTTT. Translation: CASSTDRLNQPQHF.

The chain employs TRBV19 and TRBJ2-7, with 7 positions matching TRBD2. The length of the CDR3 is 16 residues. Germline values: CDR1 LNHDA, CDR2 SQIVND (reference sequence). V lost 4 bases and J lost 4; bases outside the gene matches: 13. The CDR3 DNA reads TGTGCCAGTAGTACCCGGTCGGCGGGAGCGGGATACGAGCAGTACTTC. Residues: CASSTRSAGAGYEQYF.

V and J are TRBV5-4 and TRBJ1-2, with no clear D. Germline V gene lookup returns CDR1 SGHNT and CDR2 YYREEE (reference sequence). Deletions cut 0 bases from V and 8 bases from J, with 17 bases between. This CDR3 region has 15 residues. This CDR3 is CASSLVPVASEGYTF. DNA for the CDR3: TGTGCCAGCAGCTTGGTACCCGTCGCATCCGAGGGCTACACCTTC.

V usage is TRBV6-5 and J usage is TRBJ2-1, with 10 bases identical to TRBD1. The trim removed 5 bases at V and 6 bases at J, leaving 4 bases unmatched. The CDR3 length is 14 residues. Germline V CDR1 and CDR2: MNHEY, SVGAGI. The chain's CDR3 is CASSLRDRGNEQFF. CDR3 in DNA: TGTGCCAGCAGTCTCCGGGACAGGGGCAATGAGCAGTTCTTC.

V is TRBV10-3 and J is TRBJ1-6; TRBD1 agrees at 8 bases. V shed 6 bases and J 5 bases; nucleotides not matched to a gene: 6. Germline assignment: CDR1 ENHRY and CDR2 SYGVKD. This CDR3 spans 15 amino acids. This CDR3 is CAISPGGADNSPLHF. As DNA, the CDR3 is TGTGCCATCAGCCCAGGGGGCGCCGATAATTCACCCCTCCACTTT.

The chain recombines TRBV27 with TRBJ2-2, with D perhaps TRBD1 (5 bases). V lost 3 bases and J 3 bases, leaving 11 bases between the germline ends. The CDR3 consists of 15 residues. Germline-derived CDR1 and CDR2 are MNHEY and SMNVEV (reference sequence). CDR3 bases: TGTGCCAGCAGTTTCAGGGATTCGGACACCGGGGAGCTGTTTTTT. Translated: CASSFRDSDTGELFF.

The genes are TRBV10-3 and TRBJ2-1, with D uncertain. This CDR3 region has 14 residues. CDR1 is ENHRY and CDR2 is SYGVKD in the germline V gene. V shed 3 bases and J shed 5 bases, with 11 bases lying between them. Written as DNA, the CDR3 is TGTGCCATCAGTGACCACATAACAGACAATGAGCAGTTCTTC. It yields the protein CAISDHITDNEQFF.

The chain is built from TRBV5-1 and TRBJ2-1; 8 bases match TRBD1. Germline assignment: CDR1 SGHRS and CDR2 YFSETQ. The CDR3 contains 14 residues. J was trimmed by 7 bases and V by 1 base; bases with no gene match: 4. DNA for the CDR3: TGCGCCAGCAGCTTGACGGGACAGGATAATGAGCAGTTCTTC. This translates into CASSLTGQDNEQFF. The variable domain in full, with the rest retrieved from reference TRBV5-1 and TRBJ2-1, is KAGVTQTPRYLIKTRGQQVTLSCSPISGHRSVSWYQQTPGQGLQFLFEYFSETQRNKGNFPGRFSGRQFSNSRSEMNVSTLELGDSALYLCASSLTGQDNEQFFGPGTRLTVL.

The chain combines TRBV27 with TRBJ1-4; D is uncertain. V lost 4 bases, J lost 7 bases, and 7 bases lay in between. Germline-derived CDR1 and CDR2 are MNHEY and SMNVEV (reference sequence). This CDR3 contains 12 residues. In DNA, the CDR3 is TGTGCCAGCAGTTACGGTGGTGAAAAACTGTTTTTT. As protein: CASSYGGEKLFF.

The chain is built from TRBV12-2 and TRBJ2-1; the table assigns TRBD2, which was not confirmed against the DNA. TRBV12-2 is assigned pseudogene status. This CDR3 spans 18 amino acids. In DNA form, the CDR3 reads TGTGCAAGTCCCCGTTGTCTCCCGCACACTACGGCGAACAATGAGCAGTTCTTC. Translated: CASPRCLPHTTANNEQFF.

The chain couples TRBV28 to TRBJ1-5; the match to TRBD1 covers 7 bases. The CDR3 has 14 residues. Germline values: CDR1 MDHEN, CDR2 SYDVKM. After removal of 6 bases from V and 6 bases from J, the junction contained 8 bases not matched to a gene. CDR3 nucleotides: TGTGCCAGCAGCCCCCTAGGGGGCACTCAGCCCCAGCATTTT. This codes for CASSPLGGTQPQHF.

The chain couples TRBV6-5 to TRBJ2-2; a weak D match, TRBD1 (5 bases). There are 14 residues in the CDR3. The V end lost 2 bases, the J end lost 11 bases, and 15 bases lay between the germline ends. Germline V gives CDR1 MNHEY, CDR2 SVGAGI. The CDR3 DNA reads as TGTGCCAGCAGTTACGGGCAGGGTCTGCCCGAGCTGTTTTTT. Its translation: CASSYGQGLPELFF.

J is TRBJ2-7 and V is TRBV5-3; D is perhaps TRBD2 (5 bases). TRBV5-3 is an open reading frame, and its role is uncertain. Trimming removed 2 bases from V and 3 bases from J, with 15 bases in between. CDR3 length equals 15 residues. CDR3 residues: CARSLLNGIFYEQYF. The CDR3 bases are TGTGCCAGAAGCTTACTGAACGGGATTTTCTACGAGCAGTACTTC.

The chain links TRBV11-2 to TRBJ1-4; D may be TRBD1 (5 bases). The CDR3 sequence is 19 residues long. V was shortened by 4 bases and J by 5 bases, with 26 bases between the two germline ends. Germline CDR1 is SGHAT and CDR2 is FQNNGV. This CDR3 is CASSYRKSNRLGANEKLFF. CDR3 coding DNA: TGTGCCAGCAGCTACCGCAAAAGTAACAGGCTTGGGGCCAATGAAAAACTGTTTTTT.

The chain is built from TRBV28 and TRBJ1-6, with TRBD1 identical over 7 bases. The length of the CDR3 is 15 residues. Trimming at V came to 7 bases and at J to 6 bases, leaving 9 bases not matched to a gene. Per germline, CDR1 MDHEN and CDR2 SYDVKM. DNA of the CDR3: TGTGCCAGCACCCCGTCGGCAGGGGGTAATTCACCCCTCCACTTT. Translated: CASTPSAGGNSPLHF.

This clone was picked up one time. The V gene is TRBV19, the J gene TRBJ2-7, with D maybe TRBD1 (6 bases). The CDR3 extends over 13 amino acids. The ends were cut back, 5 bases at V and 0 bases at J, with 8 bases in the middle. Germline V lookup: CDR1 LNHDA, CDR2 SQIVND (reference sequence). For the CDR3, the DNA is TGTGCCAGTAGTCAGGGGACCTCCTACGAGCAGTACTTC. As protein: CASSQGTSYEQYF.

The chain employs TRBV5-5 and TRBJ1-2, with D tentatively TRBD1 (5 bases). Per the germline V gene, CDR1 is SGHKS and CDR2 is YYEKEE (reference sequence). The CDR3 totals 12 residues. Trimming pared 5 bases from V and 4 bases from J, leaving 9 bases between. CDR3 sequence reads: CASRGRVYGYTF. CDR3 sequence (DNA): TGTGCCAGCAGGGGCAGGGTCTATGGCTACACCTTC. Complete variable domain (other parts from reference TRBV5-5 and TRBJ1-2): DAGVTQSPTHLIKTRGQQVTLRCSPISGHKSVSWYQQVLGQGPQFIFQYYEKEERGRGNFPDRFSARQFPNYSSELNVNALLLGDSALYLCASRGRVYGYTFGSGTRLTVV.

The rearrangement uses TRBV12-3 or TRBV12-4 and TRBJ1-1, with D unresolved. V was pared by 2 bases and J by 4 bases, with 8 bases between. CDR3 length: 13 residues. The CDR3 DNA follows: TGTGCCAGCAGTTTAATCCACGGCACTGAAGCTTTCTTT. It codes for CASSLIHGTEAFF.